The clone carrying this TCR beta chain was picked up one time. No antigen is known for it. This entry belongs to a study of a mutant IDH1 vaccine in newly diagnosed glioma. Study overall: Initiation of the vaccine course occurred 4-6 weeks after radiotherapy alone, or alongside temozolomide cycles. The therapy given earlier, which was standard therapy, consisted of radiotherapy, temozolomide, or both, and most of the patients received both.

The CDR3 extends over 15 amino acids. Germline assignment: CDR1 GTSNPN and CDR2 SVGIG (reference sequence). V lost 0 bases, J lost 5 bases, and 16 bases lay in between. Whole-study results and caveats: There seemed to be no relation between pseudoprogression and changes in top peripheral T cell clonotypes.

The repertoire was sequenced with immunoSEQ multiplex PCR; TCRdb's copy has only in-frame clones and lacks some. The data hold 50,000 to 65,000 clones, with 91% observed a single time. Time point here: week 11, during vaccination. Vaccine doses each comprised 300 ug of mutant IDH1 20-mer peptide, with topical imiquimod. The specimen comprised PBMCs, sampled from a glioma patient whose treatment included an IDH1 peptide vaccine. This receptor was taken from a man aged 45-65 years with glioma. The V call is TRBV30, the J call TRBJ1-1; D gene unclear. CDR3 amino acids: CAWSVGRVRSTEAFF. CDR3 sequence (DNA): TGTGCCTGGAGTGTAGGTAGGGTTCGATCTACTGAAGCTTTCTTT. Using reference TRBV30 and TRBJ1-1 for the parts outside the CDR3, the full variable domain is SQTIHQWPATLVQPVGSPLSLECTVEGTSNPNLYWYRQAAGRGLQLLFYSVGIGQISSEVPQNLSASRPQDRQFILSSKKLLLSDSGFYLCAWSVGRVRSTEAFFGQGTRLTVV.